The rows below give T cell receptor beta chains drawn from one sample of a study of CD8 T cells in ankylosing spondylitis. TCRdb re-called the 5' RACE reads with MiXCR, one entry per CDR3 protein. The table lists about 840,000 distinct CDR3 sequences, roughly 10% of them singletons, with around 0.51% in the top ten. Sequencing used blood, either unsorted or a sorted T cell fraction (not recorded which). The receptors were gathered from a male donor with ankylosing spondylitis. CDR3s include the opening cysteine and the closing phenylalanine or tryptophan. A D gene is named only where the DNA matches it firmly. Expanded clones are given a class, and other clones once, few, many or no size at all.

clone_size: many
j_call: TRBJ1-5
d_call: NA
v_call: TRBV6-5
cdr3_nt: TGTGCCAGCAGTTACACTTCGGAGGGGCAGCCCCAGCATTTT
cdr3_aa: CASSYTSEGQPQHF

clone_size: few
j_call: TRBJ1-1
d_call: NA
v_call: TRBV29-1
cdr3_nt: TGCAGCACAAATGGAGGAAAGGCCACTGAAGCTTTCTTT
cdr3_aa: CSTNGGKATEAFF

clone_size: few
j_call: TRBJ2-2
d_call: NA
v_call: TRBV7-3
cdr3_nt: TGTGCCAGCAGCCCGAGTAGGGACTCCACCGGGGAGCTGTTTTTT
cdr3_aa: CASSPSRDSTGELFF

clone_size: NA
j_call: TRBJ1-5
d_call: NA
v_call: TRBV29-1
cdr3_nt: TGCAGCGTTGGAGAGTCAGGTGCCCAGCATTTT
cdr3_aa: CSVGESGAQHF

clone_size: few
j_call: TRBJ2-7
d_call: TRBD2
v_call: TRBV7-2
cdr3_nt: TGTGCCAGCAGCTTGACCACAGGCGGGGGGTACGAGCAGTACTTC
cdr3_aa: CASSLTTGGGYEQYF

clone_size: many
j_call: TRBJ2-3
d_call: NA
v_call: TRBV20-1
cdr3_nt: TGCAGTGCTAGCTCCCTCAGGACATCGCAGTATTTT
cdr3_aa: CSASSLRTSQYF

clone_size: NA
j_call: TRBJ1-3
d_call: TRBD1
v_call: TRBV2
cdr3_nt: TGTGCCAGCACGAGGGACAGGGAACGGAACACCATATATTTT
cdr3_aa: CASTRDRERNTIYF

clone_size: few
j_call: TRBJ1-1
d_call: TRBD1
v_call: TRBV4-3
cdr3_nt: TGCGCCAGCAGCTCCCAGGACAGGGGAATCGTTAAAGCTTTCTTT
cdr3_aa: CASSSQDRGIVKAFF

clone_size: few
j_call: TRBJ2-5
d_call: TRBD1
v_call: TRBV29-1
cdr3_nt: TGCAGCGCGGGGTGGGGGACAGGGCAAGAGACCCAGTACTTC
cdr3_aa: CSAGWGTGQETQYF

clone_size: few
j_call: TRBJ2-5
d_call: NA
v_call: TRBV10-3
cdr3_nt: TGTGCCATCAGTGGAGACGGTAGAGAGACCCAGTACTTC
cdr3_aa: CAISGDGRETQYF

clone_size: many
j_call: TRBJ2-3
d_call: TRBD2
v_call: TRBV29-1
cdr3_nt: TGCAGCGGCGGAGGGACGGGGGGGCCTACCTTCCCAGATACGCAGTATTTT
cdr3_aa: CSGGGTGGPTFPDTQYF

clone_size: NA
j_call: TRBJ1-5
d_call: NA
v_call: TRBV7-2
cdr3_nt: TGTGCCAGCAGCTTACAGGGTCCGCCCCAGCATTTT
cdr3_aa: CASSLQGPPQHF

clone_size: NA
j_call: TRBJ1-5
d_call: NA
v_call: TRBV4-3
cdr3_nt: TGCGCCAGCAGCCAAGATCGAGGAGGCAATAGGGCCCAGCATTTT
cdr3_aa: CASSQDRGGNRAQHF

clone_size: NA
j_call: TRBJ1-4
d_call: NA
v_call: TRBV29-1
cdr3_nt: TGCAGCGTTGAAGATCCGGACGTGTCGGAAAAACTGTTTTTT
cdr3_aa: CSVEDPDVSEKLFF

clone_size: few
j_call: TRBJ2-7
d_call: TRBD1
v_call: TRBV4-3
cdr3_nt: TGCGCCAGCAGCCGGGATGACCGGGACAGGGCTTTCTACGAGCAGTACTTC
cdr3_aa: CASSRDDRDRAFYEQYF

clone_size: NA
j_call: TRBJ2-4
d_call: NA
v_call: TRBV11-2
cdr3_nt: TGTGCCAGCAGCTTAGAAAGGTTCCGAGGGAGGAGATACGAAAACATTCAGTACTTC
cdr3_aa: CASSLERFRGRRYENIQYF

clone_size: NA
j_call: TRBJ2-1
d_call: NA
v_call: TRBV7-3
cdr3_nt: TGTGCCAGCAGCTTAACGCCGGCGGGCTACAATGAGCAGTTCTTC
cdr3_aa: CASSLTPAGYNEQFF

clone_size: NA
j_call: TRBJ1-1
d_call: NA
v_call: TRBV4-2
cdr3_nt: TGTGCCAGCAGCCTCGGCGGTCAGCAGAACACTGAAGCTTTCTTT
cdr3_aa: CASSLGGQQNTEAFF

clone_size: few
j_call: TRBJ2-5
d_call: NA
v_call: TRBV14
cdr3_nt: TGTGCCAGCAGCCAAGGTCAGGAAGAGACCCAGTACTTC
cdr3_aa: CASSQGQEETQYF

clone_size: many
j_call: TRBJ2-3
d_call: TRBD2
v_call: TRBV11-2
cdr3_nt: TGTGCCAGCAGCGACCGGGGGGGCCCAGATACGCAGTATTTT
cdr3_aa: CASSDRGGPDTQYF

clone_size: NA
j_call: TRBJ2-2
d_call: TRBD1
v_call: TRBV20-1
cdr3_nt: TGCAGTGCCAACAGGGGAAATACGAACACCGGGGAGCTGTTTTTT
cdr3_aa: CSANRGNTNTGELFF

clone_size: NA
j_call: TRBJ2-1
d_call: NA
v_call: TRBV11-2
cdr3_nt: TGTGCCAGCAGCTTCACTATGGGCAATGAGCAGTTCTTC
cdr3_aa: CASSFTMGNEQFF

clone_size: many
j_call: TRBJ1-1
d_call: TRBD1
v_call: TRBV6-2/TRBV6-3
cdr3_nt: TGTGCCAGCAGCTATCGGGACAGTGAAGCTTTCTTT
cdr3_aa: CASSYRDSEAFF

clone_size: NA
j_call: TRBJ1-4
d_call: NA
v_call: TRBV20-1
cdr3_nt: TGCAGTGCTAGACTCGGGGGTGAAAAACTGTTTTTT
cdr3_aa: CSARLGGEKLFF

clone_size: NA
j_call: TRBJ1-6
d_call: NA
v_call: TRBV2
cdr3_nt: TGTGCCAGCAGTGTAGAGGGACACCGGAATTCACCCCTCCACTTT
cdr3_aa: CASSVEGHRNSPLHF

clone_size: NA
j_call: TRBJ2-5
d_call: NA
v_call: TRBV2
cdr3_nt: TGTGCCAGCAGTGAGGACCAGGAGGGGGGAGAGACCCAGTACTTC
cdr3_aa: CASSEDQEGGETQYF

clone_size: many
j_call: TRBJ2-5
d_call: NA
v_call: TRBV20-1
cdr3_nt: TGCAGTGCTAGAGAGCCACGTCGGGGGACCCAGTACTTC
cdr3_aa: CSAREPRRGTQYF

clone_size: NA
j_call: TRBJ1-4
d_call: TRBD1
v_call: TRBV4-2
cdr3_nt: TGTGCCAGCAGTCAAAAACAGGGGGTGGATGAAAAACTGTTTTTT
cdr3_aa: CASSQKQGVDEKLFF

clone_size: NA
j_call: TRBJ2-5
d_call: NA
v_call: TRBV9
cdr3_nt: TGTGCCAGCAGCGTAGCTAGCTGGGAGACCCAGTACTTC
cdr3_aa: CASSVASWETQYF

clone_size: NA
j_call: TRBJ2-7
d_call: NA
v_call: TRBV12-3/TRBV12-4
cdr3_nt: TGTGCCAGCAGTCTCCGGGGAAGGGGAAGCGAGCAGTACTTC
cdr3_aa: CASSLRGRGSEQYF

clone_size: NA
j_call: TRBJ2-2
d_call: NA
v_call: TRBV7-2
cdr3_nt: TGTGCCAGCAGCACCCGACAAACCGGGGAGCTGTTTTTT
cdr3_aa: CASSTRQTGELFF

clone_size: NA
j_call: TRBJ2-2
d_call: TRBD2
v_call: TRBV4-2
cdr3_nt: TGTGCCAGCAGCCAAGATCCGGGGGGTGGCACCGGGGAGCTGTTTTTT
cdr3_aa: CASSQDPGGGTGELFF

clone_size: NA
j_call: TRBJ2-3
d_call: NA
v_call: TRBV18
cdr3_nt: TGTGCCAGCTCACCATTGGCAGGGAACCCAGATACGCAGTATTTT
cdr3_aa: CASSPLAGNPDTQYF

clone_size: few
j_call: TRBJ2-5
d_call: TRBD2
v_call: TRBV15
cdr3_nt: TGTGCCACCAGCAGAAAGACTAGCGGGCGCCAAGAGACCCAGTACTTC
cdr3_aa: CATSRKTSGRQETQYF

clone_size: many
j_call: TRBJ2-7
d_call: NA
v_call: TRBV20-1
cdr3_nt: TGCAGTGCTAAGTACAGCCCTAGAAGCTACGAGCAGTACTTC
cdr3_aa: CSAKYSPRSYEQYF

clone_size: NA
j_call: TRBJ2-1
d_call: NA
v_call: TRBV6-2/TRBV6-3
cdr3_nt: TGTGCCAGCAGTTACCAACCGACATCCCACAATGAGCAGTTCTTC
cdr3_aa: CASSYQPTSHNEQFF

clone_size: NA
j_call: TRBJ1-2
d_call: NA
v_call: TRBV6-5
cdr3_nt: TGTGCCAGCAGTTATCACAGGGCGGAGGGCTACACCTTC
cdr3_aa: CASSYHRAEGYTF

clone_size: few
j_call: TRBJ2-2
d_call: NA
v_call: TRBV5-1
cdr3_nt: TGCGCCAGCACCCCGGGTGTGGGAACGAACACCGGGGAGCTGTTTTTT
cdr3_aa: CASTPGVGTNTGELFF

clone_size: many
j_call: TRBJ1-1
d_call: TRBD1
v_call: TRBV5-1
cdr3_nt: TGCGCCAGCAGCTCAACGACAGGGGGCGAAAGGCGAGCTTTCTTT
cdr3_aa: CASSSTTGGERRAFF

clone_size: many
j_call: TRBJ1-1
d_call: NA
v_call: TRBV20-1
cdr3_nt: TGCAGTGGAGTGGGAGATACTGAAGCTTTCTTT
cdr3_aa: CSGVGDTEAFF

clone_size: many
j_call: TRBJ2-7
d_call: NA
v_call: TRBV18
cdr3_nt: TGTGCCAGCAGCCCCCCGGGATACGAGCAGTACTTC
cdr3_aa: CASSPPGYEQYF